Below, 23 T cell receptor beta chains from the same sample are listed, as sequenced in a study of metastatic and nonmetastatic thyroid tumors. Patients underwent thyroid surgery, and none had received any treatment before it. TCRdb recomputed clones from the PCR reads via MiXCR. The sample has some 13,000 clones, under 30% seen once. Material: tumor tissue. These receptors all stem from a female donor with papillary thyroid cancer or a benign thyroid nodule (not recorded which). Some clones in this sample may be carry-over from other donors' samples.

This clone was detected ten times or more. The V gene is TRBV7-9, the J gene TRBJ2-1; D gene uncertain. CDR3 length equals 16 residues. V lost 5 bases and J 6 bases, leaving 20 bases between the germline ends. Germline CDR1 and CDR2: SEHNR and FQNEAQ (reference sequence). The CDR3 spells CASSLPRLGGTNEQFF. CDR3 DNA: TGTGCCAGCAGCCTCCCCCGACTCGGTGGAACCAATGAGCAGTTCTTC. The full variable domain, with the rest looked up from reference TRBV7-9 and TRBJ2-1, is DTGVSQNPRHKITKRGQNVTFRCDPISEHNRLYWYRQTLGQGPEFLTYFQNEAQLEKSRLLSDRFSAERPKGSFSTLEIQRTEQGDSAMYLCASSLPRLGGTNEQFFGPGTRLTVL.

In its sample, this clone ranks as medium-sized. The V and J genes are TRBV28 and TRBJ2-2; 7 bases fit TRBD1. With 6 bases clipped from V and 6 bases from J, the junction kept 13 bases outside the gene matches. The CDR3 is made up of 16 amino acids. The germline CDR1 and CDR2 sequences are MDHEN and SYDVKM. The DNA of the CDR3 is TGTGCCAGCAGGGGGAGAAGACAGGGTCTGGCCGGGGAGCTGTTTTTT. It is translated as CASRGRRQGLAGELFF. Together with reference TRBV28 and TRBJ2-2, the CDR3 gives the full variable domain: DVKVTQSSRYLVKRTGEKVFLECVQDMDHENMFWYRQDPGLGLRLIYFSYDVKMKEKGDIPEGYSVSREKKERFSLILESASTNQTSMYLCASRGRRQGLAGELFFGEGSRLTVL.

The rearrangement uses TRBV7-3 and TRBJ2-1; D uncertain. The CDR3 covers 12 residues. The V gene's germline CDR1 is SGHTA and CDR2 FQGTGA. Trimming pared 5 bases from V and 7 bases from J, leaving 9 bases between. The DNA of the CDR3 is TGTGCCAGCAGCATTAGTGGGAATGAGCAGTTCTTC. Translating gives CASSISGNEQFF.

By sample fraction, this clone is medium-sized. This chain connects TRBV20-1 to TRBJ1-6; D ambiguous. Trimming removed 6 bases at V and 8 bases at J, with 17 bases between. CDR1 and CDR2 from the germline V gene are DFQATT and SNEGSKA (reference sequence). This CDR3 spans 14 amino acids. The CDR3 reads CSARSDSWDSPLHF. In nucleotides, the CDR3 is TGCAGTGCGCGCAGTGATTCTTGGGATTCACCCCTCCACTTT.

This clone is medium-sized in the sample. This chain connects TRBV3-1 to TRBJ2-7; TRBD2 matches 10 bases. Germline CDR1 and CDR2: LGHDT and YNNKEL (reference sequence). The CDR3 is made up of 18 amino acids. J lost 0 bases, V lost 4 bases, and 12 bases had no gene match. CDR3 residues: CASSRQPGLAEDSYEQYF. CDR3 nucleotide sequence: TGTGCCAGCAGCCGCCAACCCGGACTAGCGGAGGACTCCTACGAGCAGTACTTC.

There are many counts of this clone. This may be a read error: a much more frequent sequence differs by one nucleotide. The CDR3 DNA follows: TGCAGTGCTAGAGATCCCCCAGCGGGAGTTGAGCAGTTCTTC. Its translation is CSARDPPAGVEQFF. The chain has TRBV20-1 and TRBJ2-1; 8 nucleotides line up with TRBD2. The CDR3 totals 14 residues. The V gene end was trimmed by 0 bases and the J gene end by 9 bases; junction bases not matched to a gene: 7. Germline CDR1 reads DFQATT; CDR2 reads SNEGSKA (reference sequence).

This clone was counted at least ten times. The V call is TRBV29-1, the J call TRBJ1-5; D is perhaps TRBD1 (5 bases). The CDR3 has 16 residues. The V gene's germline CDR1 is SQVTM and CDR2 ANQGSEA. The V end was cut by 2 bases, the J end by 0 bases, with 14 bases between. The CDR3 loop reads CSVERGGRDSNQPQHF. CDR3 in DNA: TGCAGCGTTGAAAGGGGCGGGAGGGATAGCAATCAGCCCCAGCATTTT. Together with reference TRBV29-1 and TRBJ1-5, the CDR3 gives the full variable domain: SAVISQKPSRDICQRGTSLTIQCQVDSQVTMMFWYRQQPGQSLTLIATANQGSEATYESGFVIDKFPISRPNLTFSTLTVSNMSPEDSSIYLCSVERGGRDSNQPQHFGDGTRLSIL.

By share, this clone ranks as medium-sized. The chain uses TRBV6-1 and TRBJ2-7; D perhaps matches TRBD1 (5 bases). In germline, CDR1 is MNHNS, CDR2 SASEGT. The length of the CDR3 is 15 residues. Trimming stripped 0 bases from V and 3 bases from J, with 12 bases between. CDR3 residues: CASSEAQGKSYEQYF. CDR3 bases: TGTGCCAGCAGTGAAGCGCAGGGAAAGAGCTACGAGCAGTACTTC.

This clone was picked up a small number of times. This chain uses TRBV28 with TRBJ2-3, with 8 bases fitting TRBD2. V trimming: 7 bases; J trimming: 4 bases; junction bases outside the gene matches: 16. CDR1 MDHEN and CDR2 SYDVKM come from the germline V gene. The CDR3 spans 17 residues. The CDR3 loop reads CASIFENQAGVADTQYF. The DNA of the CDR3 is TGTGCCAGCATTTTCGAAAATCAAGCGGGAGTAGCAGATACGCAGTATTTT.

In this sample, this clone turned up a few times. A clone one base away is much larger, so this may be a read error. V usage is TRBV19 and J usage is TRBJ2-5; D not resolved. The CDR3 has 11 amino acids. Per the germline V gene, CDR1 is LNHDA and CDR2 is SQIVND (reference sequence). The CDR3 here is CASSVQDTQYF. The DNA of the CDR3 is TGTGCCAGTAGCGTTCAAGATACCCAGTACTTC.

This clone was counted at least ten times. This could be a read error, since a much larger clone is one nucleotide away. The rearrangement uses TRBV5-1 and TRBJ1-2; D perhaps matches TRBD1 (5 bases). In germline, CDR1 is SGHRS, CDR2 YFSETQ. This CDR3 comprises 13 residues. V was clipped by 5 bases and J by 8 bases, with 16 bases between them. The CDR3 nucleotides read TGCGCCAGCAGTCCCAGGGTCCATAGGGGCTACACCTTC. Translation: CASSPRVHRGYTF.

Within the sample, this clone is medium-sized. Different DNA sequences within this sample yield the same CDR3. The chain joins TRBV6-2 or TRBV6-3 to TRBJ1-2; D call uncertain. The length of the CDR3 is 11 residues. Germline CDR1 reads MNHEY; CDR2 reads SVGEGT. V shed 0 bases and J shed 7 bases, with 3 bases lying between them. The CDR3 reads CASSYSLGYTF. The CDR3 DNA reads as TGTGCCAGCAGTTACTCGCTTGGCTACACCTTC.

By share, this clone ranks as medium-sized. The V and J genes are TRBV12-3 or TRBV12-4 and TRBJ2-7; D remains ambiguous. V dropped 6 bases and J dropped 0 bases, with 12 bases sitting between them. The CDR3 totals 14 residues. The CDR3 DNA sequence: TGTGCCAGCAGGTTGACTGCAAGCTCCTACGAGCAGTACTTC. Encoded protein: CASRLTASSYEQYF.

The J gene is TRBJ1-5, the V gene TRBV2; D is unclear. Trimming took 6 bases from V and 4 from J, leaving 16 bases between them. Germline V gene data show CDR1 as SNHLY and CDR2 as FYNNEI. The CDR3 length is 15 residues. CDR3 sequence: CASRGTDSGNQPQHF. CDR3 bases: TGTGCCAGCAGGGGTACCGACTCGGGGAATCAGCCCCAGCATTTT.

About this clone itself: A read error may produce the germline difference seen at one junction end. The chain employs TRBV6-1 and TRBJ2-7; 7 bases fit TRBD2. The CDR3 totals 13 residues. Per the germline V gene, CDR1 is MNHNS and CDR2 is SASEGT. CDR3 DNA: TGTGCCAGCAGACTAGGGACTACCTACAAGCAGTACTTC. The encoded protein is CASRLGTTYKQYF.

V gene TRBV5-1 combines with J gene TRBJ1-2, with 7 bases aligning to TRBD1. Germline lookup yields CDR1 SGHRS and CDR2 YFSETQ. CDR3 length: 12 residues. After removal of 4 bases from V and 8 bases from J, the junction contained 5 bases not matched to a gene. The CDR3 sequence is CASSPLTGGYTF. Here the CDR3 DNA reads TGCGCCAGCAGCCCACTGACAGGGGGCTACACCTTC.

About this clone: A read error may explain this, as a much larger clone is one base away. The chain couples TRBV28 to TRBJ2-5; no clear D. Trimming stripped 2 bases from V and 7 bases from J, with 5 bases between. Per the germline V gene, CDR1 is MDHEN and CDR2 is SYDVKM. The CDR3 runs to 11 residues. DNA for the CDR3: TGTGCCAGCAGTTTAGAGTGGACCCAGTACTTC. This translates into CASSLEWTQYF.

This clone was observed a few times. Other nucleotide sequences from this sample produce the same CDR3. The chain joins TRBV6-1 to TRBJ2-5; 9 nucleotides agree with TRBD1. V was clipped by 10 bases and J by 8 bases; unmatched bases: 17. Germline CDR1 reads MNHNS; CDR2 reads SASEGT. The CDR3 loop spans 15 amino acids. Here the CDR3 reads CATHRRGTGSDTQYF. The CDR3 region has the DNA TGTGCCACCCACCGCCGGGGGACAGGGTCAGATACCCAGTACTTC.

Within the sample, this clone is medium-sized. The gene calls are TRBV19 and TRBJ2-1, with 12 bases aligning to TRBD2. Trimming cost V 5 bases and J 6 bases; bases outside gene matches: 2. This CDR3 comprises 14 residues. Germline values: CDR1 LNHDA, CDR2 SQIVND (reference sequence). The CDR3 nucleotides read TGTGCCAGTAGTGGACTAGCGGGACCCAATGAGCAGTTCTTC. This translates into CASSGLAGPNEQFF.

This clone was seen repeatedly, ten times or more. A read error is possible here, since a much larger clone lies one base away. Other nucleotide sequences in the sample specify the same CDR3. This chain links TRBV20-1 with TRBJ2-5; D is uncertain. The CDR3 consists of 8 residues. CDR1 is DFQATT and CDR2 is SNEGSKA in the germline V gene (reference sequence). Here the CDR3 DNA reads TGCAGTGTTATTGGCCAGTACTTT. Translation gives CSVIGQYF.

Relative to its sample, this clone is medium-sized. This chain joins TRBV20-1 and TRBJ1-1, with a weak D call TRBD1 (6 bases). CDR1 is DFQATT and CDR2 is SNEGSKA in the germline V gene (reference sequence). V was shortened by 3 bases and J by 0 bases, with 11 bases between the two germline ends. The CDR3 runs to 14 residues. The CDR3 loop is CSASNGGLNTEAFF. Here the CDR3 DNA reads TGCAGTGCTAGTAACGGGGGCCTGAACACTGAAGCTTTCTTT.

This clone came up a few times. The CDR3 loop is CASSDPLLAAYNEQFF. DNA for the CDR3: TGTGCCAGCTCAGACCCGCTACTAGCGGCCTACAATGAGCAGTTCTTC. The J gene is TRBJ2-1, the V gene TRBV6-1, with 8 bases lining up with TRBD2. The junction had 11 bases not matched to a gene; V was cut back by 8 bases and J by 2 bases. This CDR3 spans 16 amino acids. Germline V gene data show CDR1 as MNHNS and CDR2 as SASEGT.

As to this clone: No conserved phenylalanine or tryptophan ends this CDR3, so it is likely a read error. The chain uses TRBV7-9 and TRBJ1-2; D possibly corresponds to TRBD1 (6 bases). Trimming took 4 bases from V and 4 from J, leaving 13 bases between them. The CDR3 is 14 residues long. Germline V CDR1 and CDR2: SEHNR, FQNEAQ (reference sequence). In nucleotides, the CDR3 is TGTGCCAGCAGCTACAACCCGGACAGCTATGGCTACACCCTC. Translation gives CASSYNPDSYGYTL.